The 21 T cell receptor beta chains presented below share a single source sample, sequenced in a study of human thymus T cells. It was from resections taken during corrective heart surgery that the thymus tissue came. Profiling relied on immunoSEQ multiplex PCR, and the TCRdb table lists in-frame clones only, not all of them. The sample includes tens of thousands of clones, 90% to 95% of them seen just once. The sequenced sample consisted of thymus tissue. The receptors derive from a girl in the first two years of life with a congenital heart defect but otherwise immunologically healthy.

V usage is TRBV28 and J usage is TRBJ2-7; D might be TRBD1 (6 bases). The germline V and J ends were trimmed by 10 bases and 0 bases, with 19 bases remaining between them. This CDR3 comprises 15 residues. Germline V gene data show CDR1 as MDHEN and CDR2 as SYDVKM. CDR3 loop: CATTRSDRFSYEQYF. Written as DNA, the CDR3 is TGTGCCACCACGCGATCGGACAGATTCTCCTACGAGCAGTACTTC.

The CDR3: CASSNPAGRTDTQYF. The CDR3 DNA follows: TGTGCCAGCAGTAACCCTGCCGGGAGGACAGATACGCAGTATTTT. The rearrangement links TRBV25-1 to TRBJ2-3, with 7 bases identical to TRBD2. V shed 5 bases, J shed 3 bases, and the junction held 8 bases outside the gene matches. This CDR3 is 15 amino acids long. Germline V CDR1 and CDR2: MGHDK, SYGVNS.

The V and J genes are TRBV2 and TRBJ1-4; D remains ambiguous. The CDR3 totals 16 residues. CDR1 is SNHLY and CDR2 is FYNNEI in the germline V gene. Trimming cost V 3 bases and J 8 bases, with 19 bases left between them. CDR3: CASSDSDLAPGEKLFF. The CDR3 DNA reads TGTGCCAGCAGTGATTCCGATTTGGCACCGGGGGAAAAACTGTTTTTT.

V and J are TRBV19 and TRBJ2-3; the match to TRBD1 covers 8 bases. The germline gives CDR1 LNHDA, CDR2 SQIVND (reference sequence). This CDR3 region has 17 residues. Trimming at V came to 3 bases and at J to 7 bases, leaving 15 bases not matched to a gene. This chain's CDR3 is CASSITARGRKMNTQYF. As DNA, the CDR3 is TGTGCCAGTAGTATTACAGCCAGGGGGCGAAAAATGAATACGCAGTATTTT.

The V gene is TRBV27, the J gene TRBJ2-7; D could derive from TRBD1 or TRBD2 (5 bases each). This CDR3 region has 13 residues. Trimming removed 6 bases from V and 3 bases from J, with 12 bases in between. Germline lookup yields CDR1 MNHEY and CDR2 SMNVEV (reference sequence). CDR3 DNA: TGTGCCAGCAGGCCCGGGACCAACTACGAGCAGTACTTC. This sequence encodes CASRPGTNYEQYF.

This sequence joins TRBV27 and TRBJ1-1; D unclear. The CDR3 sequence is 16 residues long. CDR1 is MNHEY, CDR2 SMNVEV, per germline (reference sequence). The V end was cut by 5 bases, the J end by 1 base, with 17 bases between. CDR3 sequence reads: CASSRTGSTRNTEAFF. CDR3 coding DNA: TGTGCCAGCAGTAGGACGGGGTCTACAAGGAACACTGAAGCTTTCTTT.

The chain recombines TRBV7-9 with TRBJ2-2; the match to TRBD1 covers 8 bases. Germline lookup yields CDR1 SEHNR and CDR2 FQNEAQ (reference sequence). The ends lost 2 bases at V and 8 bases at J; junction bases unmatched: 13. The CDR3 has 17 residues. In nucleotides, the CDR3 is TGTGCCAGCAGCTTATGCCCCCCTCCAGGGGGCGAGGGGGAGCTGTTTTTT. Protein: CASSLCPPPGGEGELFF.

The chain combines TRBV2 with TRBJ2-2; D remains unclear. The germline V gene encodes CDR1 SNHLY and CDR2 FYNNEI. Deletions cut 6 bases from V and 5 bases from J, with 10 bases between. The CDR3 totals 13 residues. The CDR3 protein is CASRLVATGELFF. CDR3 DNA sequence: TGTGCCAGCAGATTAGTGGCGACCGGGGAGCTGTTTTTT.

The CDR3 region is CASSKEQGAFYEQYF. As DNA, the CDR3 is TGTGCCAGCAGTAAGGAACAGGGGGCTTTCTACGAGCAGTACTTC. The chain links TRBV2 to TRBJ2-7, with 9 bases matching TRBD1. CDR1 is SNHLY and CDR2 is FYNNEI in the germline V gene. After removal of 5 bases from V and 3 bases from J, the junction contained 8 bases not matched to a gene. The CDR3 length is 15 residues.

This clone was picked up one time. V usage is TRBV2 and J usage is TRBJ1-6; D unresolved. The CDR3 is 10 amino acids. V lost 9 bases, J lost 10 bases, and 7 bases lay in between. The germline gives CDR1 SNHLY, CDR2 FYNNEI. In nucleotides, the CDR3 is TGTGCCAGTGGCTGGTCACCCCTCCACTTT. This codes for CASGWSPLHF.

V usage is TRBV2 and J usage is TRBJ1-1; tentatively, D is TRBD1 (5 bases). Germline CDR1 is SNHLY and CDR2 is FYNNEI. Trimming removed 0 bases from V and 1 base from J, with 27 bases in between. The CDR3 contains 21 residues. For the CDR3, the DNA is TGTGCCAGCAGTGAAGCGACCCGTCAGGTGGGGGAGAATGGGGAGAACACTGAAGCTTTCTTT. Residues: CASSEATRQVGENGENTEAFF.

V and J are TRBV5-1 and TRBJ1-1; weak D call: TRBD1 (5 bases). The length of the CDR3 is 15 residues. Germline-derived CDR1 and CDR2 are SGHRS and YFSETQ. Trimming cost V 1 base and J 11 bases, with 21 bases left between them. The CDR3 loop is CASSLRSGGGSPAFF. For the CDR3, the DNA is TGCGCCAGCAGCTTGAGGTCGGGGGGAGGGTCCCCTGCTTTCTTT.

The chain employs TRBV18 and TRBJ2-1; tentatively, D is TRBD2 (6 bases). The CDR3 totals 15 residues. Germline CDR1 and CDR2: KGHSH and LQKENI. Trimming took 3 bases from V and 4 from J, leaving 13 bases between them. CDR3 amino acids: CASSPRDLPYNEQFF. Here the CDR3 DNA reads TGTGCCAGCTCACCCCGGGACTTACCTTACAATGAGCAGTTCTTC.

This chain uses TRBV6-5 with TRBJ2-3; 9 nucleotides line up with TRBD2. CDR1 is MNHEY, CDR2 SVGAGI, per germline. The CDR3 length is 15 residues. V gave up 2 bases and J gave up 3 bases; unmatched junction bases: 3. CDR3 residues: CASSYAGGGTDTQYF. CDR3 sequence (DNA): TGTGCCAGCAGTTACGCGGGAGGGGGAACAGATACGCAGTATTTT.

The rearrangement joins TRBV19 to TRBJ2-7, with D perhaps TRBD1 (6 bases). Germline V gives CDR1 LNHDA, CDR2 SQIVND (reference sequence). With 0 bases removed from V and 0 bases from J, the gap between germline ends came to 9 bases. CDR3 length equals 15 residues. CDR3 amino acids: CASSIDRTDSYEQYF. The CDR3 DNA is TGTGCCAGTAGTATAGACAGGACAGACTCCTACGAGCAGTACTTC.

The V and J genes are TRBV7-9 and TRBJ2-1, with D perhaps TRBD1 (5 bases). This CDR3 is built from 12 residues. Per the germline V gene, CDR1 is SEHNR and CDR2 is FQNEAQ (reference sequence). V lost 5 bases and J 7 bases, leaving 9 bases between the germline ends. CDR3 sequence: CASSPGPNEQFF. CDR3 bases: TGTGCCAGCAGCCCAGGGCCTAATGAGCAGTTCTTC.

The genes are TRBV15 and TRBJ1-1, with TRBD1 matching over 8 bases. Germline V gene data show CDR1 as LNHNV and CDR2 as YYDKDF (reference sequence). The CDR3 runs to 16 residues. The V segment lost 3 bases and the J segment 6 bases; nucleotides outside the gene matches: 12. Here the CDR3 reads CATSRDLRQGYSEAFF. The CDR3 region has the DNA TGTGCCACCAGCAGGGACCTAAGACAGGGGTACTCTGAAGCTTTCTTT.

The chain carries TRBV5-6 and TRBJ1-3; TRBD1 might be the D (5 bases). The germline CDR1 and CDR2 sequences are SGHDT and YYEEEE. V was trimmed by 0 bases and J by 0 bases, leaving 13 bases between them. The CDR3 totals 17 residues. The CDR3 reads CASSLGRGGFSGNTIYF. As DNA, the CDR3 is TGTGCCAGCAGCTTGGGGCGTGGGGGGTTCTCTGGAAACACCATATATTTT. The full variable domain, its missing parts supplied by reference TRBV5-6 and TRBJ1-3, is DAGVTQSPTHLIKTRGQQVTLRCSPKSGHDTVSWYQQALGQGPQFIFQYYEEEERQRGNFPDRFSGHQFPNYSSELNVNALLLGDSALYLCASSLGRGGFSGNTIYFGEGSWLTVV.

The genes are TRBV5-6 and TRBJ1-1; D remains ambiguous. Germline CDR1 reads SGHDT; CDR2 reads YYEEEE. Trimming removed 4 bases at V and 0 bases at J, with 10 bases between. The length of the CDR3 is 14 residues. CDR3 in amino acids: CASSPEIMNTEAFF. DNA of the CDR3: TGTGCCAGCAGCCCCGAGATCATGAACACTGAAGCTTTCTTT.

The chain links TRBV19 to TRBJ1-3; D call uncertain. Between the trimmed V and J ends, which lost 6 bases and 7 bases, there was a span of 7 bases. CDR1 LNHDA and CDR2 SQIVND come from the germline V gene (reference sequence). The CDR3 is 11 amino acids. CDR3 in amino acids: CASRRENTIYF. DNA of the CDR3: TGTGCCAGTAGACGGGAGAACACCATATATTTT.

The rearrangement links TRBV4-1 to TRBJ2-2, with a tentative D call TRBD2 (5 bases). In germline, CDR1 is MGHRA, CDR2 YSYEKL. The CDR3 totals 15 residues. V dropped 8 bases and J dropped 1 base, with 14 bases sitting between them. CDR3 protein: CASGRGGWNTGELFF. CDR3 coding DNA: TGCGCCAGCGGCCGGGGTGGGTGGAACACCGGGGAGCTGTTTTTT.